This entry features one T cell receptor beta chain sequence. Its antigen remains unidentified. At one of its ends the junction is not consistent with the germline gene, which may arise from a read error. These data belong to a study of CD8+CD57+ T cells in acquired aplastic anemia. Findings of the study overall: There were about 27 CD8+ CDR3 sequences that occurred in both patients and controls.

Template material for TCR beta VDJ and CDR3 profiling consisted of genomic DNA. TCRdb passed the reads through MiXCR, listing each CDR3 protein once. This table holds roughly 130,000 distinct CDR3 sequences, 48% found once. In germline, CDR1 is SGDLS, CDR2 YYNGEE. CDR3 size: 15 residues. The chain is built from TRBV9 and TRBJ2-1; 9 bases align to TRBD2. This receptor was obtained from a human donor in good health, serving as a control. The sample consisted of sorted CD4+, CD8+, or CD8+CD57+ T cells (not recorded which) from PBMCs. CDR3 nucleotide sequence: TGTGCCAGCAGCCAAGATTGGCGGGGGGGGGATGAGCAGTCCTTC. This gives the protein CASSQDWRGGDEQSF.